Below, 14 T cell receptor beta chains from the same sample are listed, as sequenced in a study of graft-versus-host responses after intestinal transplantation. This table comes from immunoSEQ multiplex PCR, and its TCRdb copy is limited to in-frame clones, with some not included. The repertoire holds tens of thousands of clones, with 80% to 95% as singletons. Antigens of these TCRs are unknown. Sequencing used unstimulated CD4+ T cells sorted from spleen or lymph node cells, obtained before intestinal transplant. These receptors were taken from a human donor who received an intestinal transplant.

This chain uses TRBV5-8 with TRBJ2-7; the match to TRBD2 covers 10 bases. Near its end, the DNA agrees better with TRBJ2-5, so the J call may be wrong. From germline, CDR1 is SGHTS and CDR2 YDEGEE. There are 15 residues in the CDR3. CDR3 residues: CASSLLAGVGETQYF. CDR3 coding DNA: TGTGCCAGCAGCTTGCTAGCGGGAGTGGGAGAGACCCAGTACTTC.

The chain employs TRBV5-1 and TRBJ1-6; the D is unclear. The CDR3 has 14 amino acids. V lost 1 base, J lost 7 bases, and 9 bases lay in between. Per germline, CDR1 SGHRS and CDR2 YFSETQ. The CDR3 spells CASSLSGRNSPLHF. The CDR3 bases are TGCGCCAGCAGCTTGTCCGGGAGGAATTCACCCCTCCACTTT. The variable domain in full, with the rest retrieved from reference TRBV5-1 and TRBJ1-6, is KAGVTQTPRYLIKTRGQQVTLSCSPISGHRSVSWYQQTPGQGLQFLFEYFSETQRNKGNFPGRFSGRQFSNSRSEMNVSTLELGDSALYLCASSLSGRNSPLHFGNGTRLTVT.

This chain connects TRBV5-1 to TRBJ1-2; D might be TRBD1 (5 bases). Per germline, CDR1 SGHRS and CDR2 YFSETQ. The CDR3 has 15 amino acids. V was shortened by 5 bases and J by 4 bases, with 18 bases between the two germline ends. CDR3 sequence: CASSSRVEGTYGYTF. In DNA, the CDR3 is TGCGCCAGCAGTTCAAGGGTTGAGGGGACCTATGGCTACACCTTC.

This chain links TRBV7-3 with TRBJ2-6; 14 nucleotides line up with TRBD2. Germline CDR1 SGHTA, CDR2 FQGTGA. The CDR3 consists of 18 residues. J lost 2 bases, V lost 5 bases, and 5 bases had no gene match. This CDR3 is CASSPWGLAGAGANVLTF. CDR3 DNA sequence: TGTGCCAGCAGCCCATGGGGACTAGCGGGAGCTGGGGCCAACGTCCTGACTTTC.

The chain has TRBV5-1 and TRBJ2-3; D is uncertain. The germline gives CDR1 SGHRS, CDR2 YFSETQ. Deletions cut 0 bases from V and 1 base from J, with 3 bases between. The CDR3 runs 13 residues. The CDR3 loop is CASSLGRTDTQYF. For the CDR3, the DNA is TGCGCCAGCAGCTTGGGGCGCACAGATACGCAGTATTTT.

Only a few counts were recorded for this clone. This chain uses TRBV5-1 with TRBJ1-2; D is perhaps TRBD1 (5 bases). The CDR3 runs to 15 residues. V gave up 4 bases and J gave up 4 bases, with 17 bases separating them. Germline V gives CDR1 SGHRS, CDR2 YFSETQ. Here the CDR3 DNA reads TGCGCCAGCAGCCATCGGGTGGGGGAAGGCTATGGCTACACCTTC. It yields the protein CASSHRVGEGYGYTF.

This clone has only a few counts. The gene calls are TRBV7-9 and TRBJ1-3, with D uncertain. Trimming took 3 bases from V and 7 from J, leaving 7 bases between them. The CDR3 length is 12 residues. The germline V gene encodes CDR1 SEHNR and CDR2 FQNEAQ (reference sequence). The CDR3 protein is CASSFAGNTIYF. In DNA, the CDR3 is TGTGCCAGCAGCTTCGCGGGGAACACCATATATTTT.

This chain connects TRBV6-5 to TRBJ1-2; D unclear. Germline CDR1 reads MNHEY; CDR2 reads SVGAGI. V was clipped by 5 bases and J by 6 bases, with 16 bases between them. CDR3 length: 14 residues. CDR3 region: CASSEGPISNGYTF. In DNA, the CDR3 is TGTGCCAGCAGTGAAGGACCCATCTCGAATGGCTACACCTTC.

The sample holds one count of this clone. V usage is TRBV19 and J usage is TRBJ2-7, with a possible D match to TRBD1 (5 bases). Looked up from germline, CDR1 is LNHDA and CDR2 is SQIVND (reference sequence). CDR3 length: 15 residues. V was shortened by 4 bases and J by 4 bases, with 17 bases between the two germline ends. The CDR3 nucleotides read TGTGCCAGTAGTACCCCCGGCAGGGAAGGATACGAGCAGTACTTC. The encoded protein is CASSTPGREGYEQYF.

This chain uses TRBV6-5 with TRBJ1-2, with D unclear. V gave up 4 bases and J gave up 1 base, with 7 bases separating them. The germline gives CDR1 MNHEY, CDR2 SVGAGI. The CDR3 covers 13 residues. The CDR3 sequence: CASSSQFNYGYTF. CDR3 sequence (DNA): TGTGCCAGCAGTTCACAGTTTAACTATGGCTACACCTTC.

The rearrangement uses TRBV15 and TRBJ1-5; a weak D match, TRBD1 (5 bases). The germline V gene encodes CDR1 LNHNV and CDR2 YYDKDF (reference sequence). This CDR3 spans 17 amino acids. Trimming shortened V by 1 base and J by 11 bases, and 24 bases separated the two germline ends. The CDR3 nucleotides are TGTGCCACCAGCAGAGCGTGGGCGGGGGGAAGGATGGTGACCCAGCATTTT. Residues: CATSRAWAGGRMVTQHF.

The chain uses TRBV6-1 and TRBJ2-1; 11 bases map to TRBD2. The junction had 16 bases not matched to a gene; V was cut back by 4 bases and J by 2 bases. Per germline, CDR1 MNHNS and CDR2 SASEGT. The CDR3 loop spans 20 amino acids. CDR3 loop: CASSATPGLAAVRAYNEQFF. The CDR3 DNA reads as TGTGCCAGCAGTGCAACTCCGGGACTAGCGGCAGTTCGGGCCTACAATGAGCAGTTCTTC.

The gene calls are TRBV12-5 and TRBJ2-1; TRBD1 is a possible D gene (5 bases). V lost 2 bases to trimming and J lost 5 bases, with 7 bases between them. Germline loops: CDR1 LGHNT, CDR2 FRNRAP. The CDR3 extends over 13 amino acids. The CDR3 bases are TGTGCTAGTGGTTTGTCAGGGAACAATGAGCAGTTCTTC. Its protein is CASGLSGNNEQFF.

This sequence joins TRBV18 and TRBJ2-7, with a weak D call TRBD1 (5 bases). With 4 bases removed from V and 6 bases from J, the gap between germline ends came to 13 bases. Germline CDR1 is KGHSH and CDR2 is LQKENI. CDR3 length equals 13 residues. Written as DNA, the CDR3 is TGTGCCAGCTCACTTGGGGCCGCAGGCGAGCAGTACTTC. This encodes CASSLGAAGEQYF. The full variable domain, in which reference TRBV18 and TRBJ2-7 provide the parts outside the CDR3, is NAGVMQNPRHLVRRRGQEARLRCSPMKGHSHVYWYRQLPEEGLKFMVYLQKENIIDESGMPKERFSAEFPKEGPSILRIQQVVRGDSAAYFCASSLGAAGEQYFGPGTRLTVT.